This TCR beta chain was captured by sequencing in a study of cytomegalovirus exposure and HLA in healthy donors. Study results and limitations: Trimming of TCR beta V- and J-genes showed a link, identified in a later analysis, to a missense DCLRE1C variant. Another analysis was done later, and it associated fewer than 20,000 TCR beta sequences with HLA alleles at 0.05 false discovery rate.

The table lists this clone with a few counts. Its target is unknown. The PCR contained 60 Vbeta and 13 Jbeta primers. The method was immunoSEQ multiplex PCR; TCRdb's version includes in-frame clones alone and lacks a portion of them. Of around 140,000 clones listed, more than 8% are singletons. The source is a man aged 50 or older in good health and CMV-seronegative. Sample: PBMCs.

The CDR3 nucleotides are TGTGCCAGTAGTATACCCGACAGGGTCCATGGCTACACCTTC. Its translation is CASSIPDRVHGYTF. The chain uses TRBV19 and TRBJ1-2; 7 bases agree with TRBD1. Trimming at V came to 2 bases and at J to 6 bases, leaving 6 bases not matched to a gene. Germline loops: CDR1 LNHDA, CDR2 SQIVND (reference sequence). The CDR3 contains 14 residues.